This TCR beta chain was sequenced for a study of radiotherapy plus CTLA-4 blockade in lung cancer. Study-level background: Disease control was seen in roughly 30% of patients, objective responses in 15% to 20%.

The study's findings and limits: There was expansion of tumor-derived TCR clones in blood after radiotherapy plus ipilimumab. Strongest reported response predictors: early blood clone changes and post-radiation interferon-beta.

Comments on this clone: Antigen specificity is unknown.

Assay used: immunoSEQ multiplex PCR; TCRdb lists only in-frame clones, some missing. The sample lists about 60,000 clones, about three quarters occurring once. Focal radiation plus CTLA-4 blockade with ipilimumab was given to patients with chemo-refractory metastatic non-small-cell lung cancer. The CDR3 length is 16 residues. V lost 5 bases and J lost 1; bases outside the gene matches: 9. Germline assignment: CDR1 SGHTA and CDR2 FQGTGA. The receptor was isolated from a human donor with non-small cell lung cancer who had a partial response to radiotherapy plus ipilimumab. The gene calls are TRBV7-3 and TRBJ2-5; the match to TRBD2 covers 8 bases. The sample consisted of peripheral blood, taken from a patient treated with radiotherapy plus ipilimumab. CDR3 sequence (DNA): TGTGCCAGCAGCACCGAGGGGCGGGGGGCCCAAGAGACCCAGTACTTC. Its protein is CASSTEGRGAQETQYF. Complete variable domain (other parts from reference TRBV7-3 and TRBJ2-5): GAGVSQTPSNKVTEKGKYVELRCDPISGHTALYWYRQSLGQGPEFLIYFQGTGAADDSGLPNDRFFAVRPEGSVSTLKIQRTERGDSAVYLCASSTEGRGAQETQYFGPGTRLLVL.